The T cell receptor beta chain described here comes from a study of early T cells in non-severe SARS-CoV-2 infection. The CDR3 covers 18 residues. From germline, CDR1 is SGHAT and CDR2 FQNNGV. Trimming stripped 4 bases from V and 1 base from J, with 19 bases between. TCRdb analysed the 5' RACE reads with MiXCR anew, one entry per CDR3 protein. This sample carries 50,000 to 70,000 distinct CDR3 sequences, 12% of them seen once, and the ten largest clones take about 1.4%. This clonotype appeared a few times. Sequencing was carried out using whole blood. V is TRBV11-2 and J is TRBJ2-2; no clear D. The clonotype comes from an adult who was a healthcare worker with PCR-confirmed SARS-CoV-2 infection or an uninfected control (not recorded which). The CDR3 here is CASSSNLLRIGNTGELFF. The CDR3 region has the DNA TGTGCCAGCAGCTCCAACCTACTTCGAATCGGGAACACCGGGGAGCTGTTTTTT.